The 19 T cell receptor beta chains reported below all come from one sample, sequenced in a study of MAIT cells during Salmonella Paratyphi A infection (dated by TCRdb to about 2017). Findings and caveats that apply to the study as a whole: MAIT cell TRBV usage was oligoclonal with a preference for TRBV20 and TRBV6, and infection did not appear to change this usage.

The time point label, as the study defines it: before S. Paratyphi A challenge (baseline). MAIT cells were defined as Valpha7.2+ CD161+ T cells and were identified and sorted by flow cytometry. Preparation of the library involved 5' RACE. The run used an Illumina MiSeq. In-frame beta chains were kept once TCRdb had trimmed the public reads at Q25 with fastp and called clones with MiXCR. All rows with the same CDR3 protein become a single entry with the most common DNA and genes. The sample table holds over 750 distinct CDR3 sequences, of which 25% to 35% were seen once. About 26% of the sample is held by the ten biggest clonotypes. The antigens these receptors bind are not known. Specimen: MAIT cells from blood, collected at the first sampling point of the challenge study. These receptors all stem from a person aged 18 to 70 who was deliberately infected with Salmonella Paratyphi A in a paratyphoid fever challenge study.

This clonotype has more than one count but fewer than ten. The gene calls are TRBV29-1 and TRBJ2-7; perhaps TRBD2 as D (5 bases). From germline, CDR1 is SQVTM and CDR2 ANQGSEA. This CDR3 spans 14 amino acids. V lost 4 bases and J lost 2, with 15 bases in between. CDR3 region: CSVAMRADPYEQYF. CDR3 coding DNA: TGCAGCGTTGCTATGAGGGCGGACCCCTACGAGCAGTACTTC.

The rearrangement links TRBV6-4 to TRBJ2-5; 10 bases match TRBD2. With 4 bases clipped from V and 4 bases from J, the junction kept 9 bases outside the gene matches. CDR1 MRHNA and CDR2 SNTAGT come from the germline V gene. This CDR3 comprises 16 residues. In nucleotides, the CDR3 is TGTGCCAGCAGTGCTAGATTAGCGGGAGGCTCAGAGACCCAGTACTTC. Its translation is CASSARLAGGSETQYF.

This clonotype has more than one count but fewer than ten. The chain links TRBV7-3 to TRBJ2-3, with no clear D. This CDR3 contains 14 residues. Germline-derived CDR1 and CDR2 are SGHTA and FQGTGA. Trimming shortened V by 1 base and J by 4 bases, and 9 bases separated the two germline ends. Written as DNA, the CDR3 is TGTGCCAGCAGCTTAAACCTTAGGGCAGATACGCAGTATTTT. The encoded protein is CASSLNLRADTQYF. The whole variable domain, remainder taken from reference TRBV7-3 and TRBJ2-3, is GAGVSQTPSNKVTEKGKYVELRCDPISGHTALYWYRQSLGQGPEFLIYFQGTGAADDSGLPNDRFFAVRPEGSVSTLKIQRTERGDSAVYLCASSLNLRADTQYFGPGTRLTVL.

In this sample, this clonotype turned up once. The CDR3 carries no conserved terminal phenylalanine or tryptophan, so it likely arises from a read error. Because the CDR3's place on the DNA is in doubt, the DNA is left out and the CDR3 is given as listed by TCRdb. This chain connects TRBV20-1 to TRBJ2-7; the D call of TRBD2 is as the table states it, not checked on the DNA. The V gene's germline CDR1 is DFQATT and CDR2 SNEGSKA (reference sequence). 13 amino acids form the CDR3, both terminal residues included. The chain's CDR3 is CRERRAEQYEKDG.

This clonotype was seen many times. J is TRBJ2-1 and V is TRBV29-1; D call uncertain. Germline assignment: CDR1 SQVTM and CDR2 ANQGSEA. The ends were cut back, 8 bases at V and 0 bases at J, with 17 bases in the middle. This CDR3 is 15 amino acids long. CDR3 amino acids: CSYTSGLVSYNEQFF. The CDR3 bases are TGCAGCTATACCAGTGGGCTAGTCTCCTACAATGAGCAGTTCTTC.

The chain uses TRBV11-2 and TRBJ1-3; a possible D gene is TRBD1 (6 bases). Germline loops: CDR1 SGHAT, CDR2 FQNNGV. CDR3 length: 17 amino acids. The V end lost 1 base, the J end lost 0 bases, and 13 bases lay between the germline ends. The CDR3 DNA reads as TGTGCCAGCAGCTTAGGTAGAGGGGGTCTCTCTGGAAACACCATATATTTT. Its protein product is CASSLGRGGLSGNTIYF.

This clonotype was found once. The gene calls are TRBV5-4 and TRBJ2-7; D might be TRBD1 (5 bases). Per the germline V gene, CDR1 is SGHNT and CDR2 is YYREEE (reference sequence). The CDR3 loop spans 14 amino acids. V shed 0 bases and J shed 2 bases, with 9 bases lying between them. The CDR3 DNA follows: TGTGCCAGCAGCTTGGCAGGGCGCCCCTACGAGCAGTACTTC. Translated: CASSLAGRPYEQYF.

This clonotype is large (0.1 to 1%). V usage is TRBV12-3 or TRBV12-4 and J usage is TRBJ1-2; 10 bases align to TRBD1. The CDR3 loop spans 14 amino acids. Trimming cost V 3 bases and J 4 bases; bases outside gene matches: 2. The chain's CDR3 is CASSFRDRGYGYTF. CDR3 DNA: TGTGCCAGCAGTTTCCGGGACAGGGGCTATGGCTACACCTTC.

This clonotype was counted between two and nine times. V and J are TRBV30 and TRBJ2-2, with D hard to call. Germline loops: CDR1 GTSNPN, CDR2 SVGIG (reference sequence). This CDR3 has 15 residues. V was pared by 5 bases and J by 5 bases, with 18 bases between. CDR3 loop: CAWRRDWSETGELFF. The CDR3 nucleotides are TGTGCCTGGCGCCGAGACTGGAGCGAAACCGGGGAGCTGTTTTTT.

Comment on this clonotype: A junction boundary mismatches the germline segment, possibly from a read error. The chain employs TRBV6-4 and TRBJ1-5; D gene unclear. This CDR3 contains 13 residues. The germline gives CDR1 MRHNA, CDR2 SNTAGT. The CDR3 is CASSPESNQHQNF. As DNA, the CDR3 is TGTGCCAGCAGTCCGGAAAGCAATCAGCACCAGAATTTT.

V usage is TRBV6-1 and J usage is TRBJ2-3; 10 nucleotides align to TRBD2. From germline, CDR1 is MNHNS and CDR2 SASEGT. Losses at the gene ends were 0 bases for V and 4 bases for J; bases not matched to a gene: 1. The length of the CDR3 is 15 residues. In DNA, the CDR3 is TGTGCCAGCAGTGAAGCGCTAGCGGGAGCAGATACGCAGTATTTT. It is translated as CASSEALAGADTQYF.

As concerns this clonotype: An end of the junction does not agree with germline; a read error may underlie this. The CDR3 reads CVTSDFEVTGELFF. CDR3 in DNA: TGTGTCACCAGTGATTTCGAGGTAACCGGGGAGCTGTTTTTT. The chain is built from TRBV24-1 and TRBJ2-2; D call uncertain. From germline, CDR1 is KGHDR and CDR2 SFDVKD. The CDR3 has 14 residues.

This clonotype was seen many times. The CDR3, as DNA: TGTGCCAGCAGTGACTCCGGGACAGGGGCGGTGTTCTTC. Its translation is CASSDSGTGAVFF. J is TRBJ2-1 and V is TRBV6-4; 10 bases line up with TRBD1. The CDR3 spans 13 residues. Germline loops: CDR1 MRHNA, CDR2 SNTAGT. The junction had 5 bases not matched to a gene; V was cut back by 0 bases and J by 15 bases.

V is TRBV20-1 and J is TRBJ2-3; D uncertain. Germline V gene lookup returns CDR1 DFQATT and CDR2 SNEGSKA (reference sequence). This CDR3 is built from 12 residues. The V gene lost 3 bases and the J gene lost 6 bases, with 10 bases spanning the gap. CDR3 region: CSASEVADTQYF. CDR3 DNA sequence: TGCAGTGCTAGTGAGGTTGCTGATACGCAGTATTTT.

V is TRBV30 and J is TRBJ2-1; 9 bases align to TRBD2. The germline V gene encodes CDR1 GTSNPN and CDR2 SVGIG (reference sequence). V shed 3 bases, J shed 5 bases, and the junction held 11 bases outside the gene matches. This CDR3 is 16 amino acids long. CDR3 coding DNA: TGTGCCTGGAGGAACGACTTAGCGGGAGACCACAATGAGCAGTTCTTC. Translation gives CAWRNDLAGDHNEQFF.

Judged by abundance, this clonotype is large. This rearrangement joins TRBV3-1 to TRBJ1-1, with TRBD1 matching over 7 bases. The CDR3 contains 15 residues. The ends lost 4 bases at V and 5 bases at J; junction bases unmatched: 10. Germline V lookup: CDR1 LGHDT, CDR2 YNNKEL (reference sequence). For the CDR3, the DNA is TGTGCCAGCAGCCCCGAGGGGGACAGCAGGACTGAAGCTTTCTTT. Translated: CASSPEGDSRTEAFF.

The chain employs TRBV24-1 and TRBJ2-2; D may be TRBD1 (7 bases). V lost 5 bases, J lost 3 bases, and 18 bases lay in between. The germline CDR1 and CDR2 sequences are KGHDR and SFDVKD. The CDR3 extends over 17 amino acids. The DNA of the CDR3 is TGTGCCACCAGTGCTAGATGGGGACAGCGGGACACCGGGGAGCTGTTTTTT. Its protein is CATSARWGQRDTGELFF.

The table lists this clonotype with a few counts. The chain employs TRBV11-3 and TRBJ2-2, with 9 bases that match TRBD2. The germline V gene encodes CDR1 SGHNT and CDR2 YENEEA. The CDR3 is 18 residues long. The J segment lost 1 base and the V segment lost 3 bases, leaving 9 bases of the junction unmatched. CDR3 sequence reads: CASSFSSTSGRNTGELFF. The CDR3 region has the DNA TGTGCCAGCAGCTTCTCCTCTACTAGCGGGCGGAACACCGGGGAGCTGTTTTTT. Filled out from reference TRBV11-3 and TRBJ2-2, the complete variable domain reads EAGVVQSPRYKIIEKKQPVAFWCNPISGHNTLYWYLQNLGQGPELLIRYENEEAVDDSQLPKDRFSAERLKGVDSTLKIQPAELGDSAVYLCASSFSSTSGRNTGELFFGEGSRLTVL.

This chain connects TRBV4-2 to TRBJ2-6; possibly TRBD2 for D (6 bases). V gave up 0 bases and J gave up 2 bases, with 8 bases separating them. CDR1 is LGHNA and CDR2 is YNFKEQ in the germline V gene. The CDR3 spans 16 residues. CDR3 sequence: CASSQERGAGANVLTF. The CDR3 DNA follows: TGTGCCAGCAGCCAAGAGCGGGGAGCTGGGGCCAACGTCCTGACTTTC.